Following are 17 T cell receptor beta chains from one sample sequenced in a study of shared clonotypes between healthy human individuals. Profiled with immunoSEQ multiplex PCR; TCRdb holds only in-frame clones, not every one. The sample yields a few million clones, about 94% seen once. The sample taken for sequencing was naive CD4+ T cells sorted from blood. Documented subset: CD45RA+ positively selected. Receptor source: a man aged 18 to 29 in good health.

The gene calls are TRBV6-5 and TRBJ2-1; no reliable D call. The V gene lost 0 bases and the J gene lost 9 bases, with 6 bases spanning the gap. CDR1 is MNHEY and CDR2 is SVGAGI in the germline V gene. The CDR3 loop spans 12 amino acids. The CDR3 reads CASSYSYGEQFF. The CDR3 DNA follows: TGTGCCAGCAGTTACTCGTACGGTGAGCAGTTCTTC.

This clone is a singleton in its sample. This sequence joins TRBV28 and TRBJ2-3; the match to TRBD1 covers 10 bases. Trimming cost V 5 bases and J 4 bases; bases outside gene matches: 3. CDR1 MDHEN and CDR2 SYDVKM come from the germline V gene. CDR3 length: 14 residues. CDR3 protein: CASSPTGGPDTQYF. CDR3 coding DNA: TGTGCCAGCAGTCCGACAGGGGGCCCAGATACGCAGTATTTT. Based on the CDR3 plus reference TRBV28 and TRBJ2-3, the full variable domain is DVKVTQSSRYLVKRTGEKVFLECVQDMDHENMFWYRQDPGLGLRLIYFSYDVKMKEKGDIPEGYSVSREKKERFSLILESASTNQTSMYLCASSPTGGPDTQYFGPGTRLTVL.

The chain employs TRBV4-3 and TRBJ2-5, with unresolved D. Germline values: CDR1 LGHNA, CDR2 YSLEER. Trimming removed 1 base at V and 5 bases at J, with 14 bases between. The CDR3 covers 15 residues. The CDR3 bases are TGCGCCAGCAGCCAAGGCCACCTGTCCGAGGAGACCCAGTACTTC. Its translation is CASSQGHLSEETQYF.

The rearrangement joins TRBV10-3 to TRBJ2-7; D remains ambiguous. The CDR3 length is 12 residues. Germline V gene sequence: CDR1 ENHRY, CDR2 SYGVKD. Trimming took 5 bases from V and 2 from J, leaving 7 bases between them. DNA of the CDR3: TGTGCCATCAGTTCTGAAACCTACGAGCAGTACTTC. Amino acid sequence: CAISSETYEQYF.

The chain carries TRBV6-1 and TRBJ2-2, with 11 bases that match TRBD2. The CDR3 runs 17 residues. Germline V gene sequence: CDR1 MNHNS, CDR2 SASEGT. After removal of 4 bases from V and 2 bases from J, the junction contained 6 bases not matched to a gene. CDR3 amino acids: CASSVLAGAPNTGELFF. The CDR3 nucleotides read TGTGCCAGCAGTGTACTAGCGGGGGCCCCCAACACCGGGGAGCTGTTTTTT.

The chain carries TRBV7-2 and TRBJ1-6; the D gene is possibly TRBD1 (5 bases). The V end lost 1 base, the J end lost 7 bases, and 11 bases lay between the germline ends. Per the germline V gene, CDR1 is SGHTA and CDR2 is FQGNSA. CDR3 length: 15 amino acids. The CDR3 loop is CASSLEGRENSPLHF. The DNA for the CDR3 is TGTGCCAGCAGCTTAGAGGGACGGGAAAATTCACCCCTCCACTTT.

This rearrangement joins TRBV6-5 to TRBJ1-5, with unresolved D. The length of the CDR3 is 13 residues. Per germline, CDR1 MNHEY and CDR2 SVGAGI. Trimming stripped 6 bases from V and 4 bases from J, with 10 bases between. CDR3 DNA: TGTGCCAGCAGAATGAGCAGGAATCAGCCCCAGCATTTT. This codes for CASRMSRNQPQHF.

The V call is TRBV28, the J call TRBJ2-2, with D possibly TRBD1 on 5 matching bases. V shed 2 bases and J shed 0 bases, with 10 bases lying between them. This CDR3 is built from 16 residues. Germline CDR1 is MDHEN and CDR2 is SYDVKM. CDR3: CASSLETVPNTGELFF. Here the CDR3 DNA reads TGTGCCAGCAGTTTAGAGACAGTCCCGAACACCGGGGAGCTGTTTTTT.

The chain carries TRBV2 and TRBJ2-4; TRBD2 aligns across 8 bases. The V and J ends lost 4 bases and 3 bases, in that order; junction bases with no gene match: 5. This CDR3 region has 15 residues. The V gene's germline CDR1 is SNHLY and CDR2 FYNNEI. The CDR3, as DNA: TGTGCCAGCAGTGGGACTAGCAAAAGCAAAAACATTCAGTACTTC. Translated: CASSGTSKSKNIQYF.

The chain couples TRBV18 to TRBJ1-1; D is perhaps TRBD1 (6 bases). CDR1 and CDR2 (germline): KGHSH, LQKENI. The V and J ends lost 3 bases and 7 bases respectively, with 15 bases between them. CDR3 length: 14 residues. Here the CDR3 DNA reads TGTGCCAGCTCACCCCTGCCAGGGGAGCATGAAGCTTTCTTT. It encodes CASSPLPGEHEAFF. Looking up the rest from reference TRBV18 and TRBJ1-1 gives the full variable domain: NAGVMQNPRHLVRRRGQEARLRCSPMKGHSHVYWYRQLPEEGLKFMVYLQKENIIDESGMPKERFSAEFPKEGPSILRIQQVVRGDSAAYFCASSPLPGEHEAFFGQGTRLTVV.

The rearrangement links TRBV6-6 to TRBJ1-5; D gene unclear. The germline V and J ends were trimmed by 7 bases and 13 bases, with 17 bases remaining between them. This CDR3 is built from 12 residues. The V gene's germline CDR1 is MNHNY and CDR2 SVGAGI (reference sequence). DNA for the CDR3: TGTGCCAGCACCCCCCCTTCGGCAAAACAGCATTTT. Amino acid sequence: CASTPPSAKQHF.

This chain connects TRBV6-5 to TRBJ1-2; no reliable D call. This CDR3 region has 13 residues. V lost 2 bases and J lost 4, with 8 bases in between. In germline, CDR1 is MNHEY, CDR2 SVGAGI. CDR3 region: CASSYDLSYGYTF. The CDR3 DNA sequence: TGTGCCAGCAGTTACGACTTATCCTATGGCTACACCTTC.

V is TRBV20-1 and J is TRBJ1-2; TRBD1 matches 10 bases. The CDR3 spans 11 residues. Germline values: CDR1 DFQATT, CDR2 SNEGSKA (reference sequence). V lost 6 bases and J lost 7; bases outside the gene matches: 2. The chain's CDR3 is CSAGTGAGYTF. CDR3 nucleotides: TGCAGTGCAGGGACAGGGGCTGGCTACACCTTC.

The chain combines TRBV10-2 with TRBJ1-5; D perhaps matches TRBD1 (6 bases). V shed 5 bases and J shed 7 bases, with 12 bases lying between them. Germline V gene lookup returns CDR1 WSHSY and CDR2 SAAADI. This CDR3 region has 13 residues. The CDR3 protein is CASSQQGKQPQHF. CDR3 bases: TGCGCCAGCAGTCAACAGGGAAAGCAGCCCCAGCATTTT.

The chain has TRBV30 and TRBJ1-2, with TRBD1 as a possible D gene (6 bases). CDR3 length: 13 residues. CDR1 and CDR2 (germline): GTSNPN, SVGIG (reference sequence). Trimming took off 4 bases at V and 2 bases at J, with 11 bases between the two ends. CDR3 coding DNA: TGTGCCTGGAACCCCGGACAGAACTATGGCTACACCTTC. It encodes CAWNPGQNYGYTF. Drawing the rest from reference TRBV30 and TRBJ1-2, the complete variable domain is SQTIHQWPATLVQPVGSPLSLECTVEGTSNPNLYWYRQAAGRGLQLLFYSVGIGQISSEVPQNLSASRPQDRQFILSSKKLLLSDSGFYLCAWNPGQNYGYTFGSGTRLTVV.

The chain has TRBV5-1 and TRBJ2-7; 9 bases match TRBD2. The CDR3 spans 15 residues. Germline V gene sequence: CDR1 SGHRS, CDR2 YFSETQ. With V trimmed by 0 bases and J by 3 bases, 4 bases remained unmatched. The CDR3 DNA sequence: TGCGCCAGCAGCTTGGGCGGGAGGGCACTCTACGAGCAGTACTTC. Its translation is CASSLGGRALYEQYF.

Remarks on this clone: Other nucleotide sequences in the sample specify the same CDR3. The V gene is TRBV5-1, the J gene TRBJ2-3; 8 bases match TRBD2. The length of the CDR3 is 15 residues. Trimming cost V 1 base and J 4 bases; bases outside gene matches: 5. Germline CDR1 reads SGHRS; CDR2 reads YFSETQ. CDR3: CASSLRAGGSDTQYF. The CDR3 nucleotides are TGCGCCAGCAGCTTGCGGGCGGGGGGATCAGATACGCAGTATTTT.